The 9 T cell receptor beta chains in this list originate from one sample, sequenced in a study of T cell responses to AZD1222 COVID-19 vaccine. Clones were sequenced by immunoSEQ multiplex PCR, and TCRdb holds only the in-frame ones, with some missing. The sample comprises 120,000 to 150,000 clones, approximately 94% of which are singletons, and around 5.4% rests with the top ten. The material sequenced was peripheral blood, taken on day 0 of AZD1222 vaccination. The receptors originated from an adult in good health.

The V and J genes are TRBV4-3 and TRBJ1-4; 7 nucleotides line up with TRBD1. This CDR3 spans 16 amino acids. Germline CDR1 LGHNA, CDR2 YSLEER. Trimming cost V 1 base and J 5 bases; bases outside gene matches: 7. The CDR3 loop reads CASSQAQGEGNEKLFF. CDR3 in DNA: TGCGCCAGCAGCCAAGCGCAGGGGGAAGGGAATGAAAAACTGTTTTTT.

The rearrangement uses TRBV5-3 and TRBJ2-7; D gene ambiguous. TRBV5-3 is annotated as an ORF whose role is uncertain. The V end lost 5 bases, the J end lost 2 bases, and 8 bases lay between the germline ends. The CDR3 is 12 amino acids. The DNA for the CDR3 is TGTGCCAGAAGGGACGCCCCCTACGAGCAGTACTTC. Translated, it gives CARRDAPYEQYF.

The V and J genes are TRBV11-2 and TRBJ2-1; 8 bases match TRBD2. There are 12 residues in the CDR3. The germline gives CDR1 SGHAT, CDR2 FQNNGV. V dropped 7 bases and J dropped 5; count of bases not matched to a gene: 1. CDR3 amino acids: CASTGRDNEQFF. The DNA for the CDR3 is TGTGCCAGCACCGGGAGGGACAATGAGCAGTTCTTC.

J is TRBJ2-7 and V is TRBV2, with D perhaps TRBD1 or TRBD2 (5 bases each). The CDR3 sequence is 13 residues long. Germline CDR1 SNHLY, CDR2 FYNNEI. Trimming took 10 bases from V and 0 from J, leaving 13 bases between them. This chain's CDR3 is CATSLGASYEQYF. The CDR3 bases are TGTGCCACTTCCCTCGGGGCCTCCTACGAGCAGTACTTC.

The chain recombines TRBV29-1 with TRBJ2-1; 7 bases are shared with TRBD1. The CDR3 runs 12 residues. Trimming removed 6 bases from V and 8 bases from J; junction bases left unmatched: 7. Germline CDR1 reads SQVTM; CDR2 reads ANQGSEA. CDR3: CSVDDRADEQFF. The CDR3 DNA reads TGCAGCGTGGACGACAGGGCGGATGAGCAGTTCTTC.

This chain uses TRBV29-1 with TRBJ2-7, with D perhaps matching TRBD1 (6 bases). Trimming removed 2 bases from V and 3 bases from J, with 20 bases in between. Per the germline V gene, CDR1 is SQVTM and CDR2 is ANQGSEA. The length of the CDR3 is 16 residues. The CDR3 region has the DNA TGCAGCGTTGAAAGCCCGAAACAGGGAGTGGGCTACGAGCAGTACTTC. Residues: CSVESPKQGVGYEQYF.

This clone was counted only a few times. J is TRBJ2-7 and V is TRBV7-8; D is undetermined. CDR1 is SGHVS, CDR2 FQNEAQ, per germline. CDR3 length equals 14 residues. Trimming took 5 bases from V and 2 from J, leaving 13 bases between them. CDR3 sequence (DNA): TGTGCCAGCAGCATCCTCGGGCATCCCTACGAGCAGTACTTC. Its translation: CASSILGHPYEQYF.

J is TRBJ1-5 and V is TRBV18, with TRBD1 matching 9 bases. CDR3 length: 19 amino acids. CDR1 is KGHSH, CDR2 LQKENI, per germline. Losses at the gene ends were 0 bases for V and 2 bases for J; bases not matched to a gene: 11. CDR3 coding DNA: TGTGCCAGCTCACCACCGAATACAGGGGGCATTACGGGCAATCAGCCCCAGCATTTT. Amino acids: CASSPPNTGGITGNQPQHF.

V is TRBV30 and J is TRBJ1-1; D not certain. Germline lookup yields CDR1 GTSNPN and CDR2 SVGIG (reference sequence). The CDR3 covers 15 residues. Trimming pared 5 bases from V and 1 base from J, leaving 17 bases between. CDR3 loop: CAWWRRFAPNTEAFF. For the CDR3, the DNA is TGTGCCTGGTGGAGGCGATTCGCCCCGAACACTGAAGCTTTCTTT.